The rows below give T cell receptor beta chains drawn from one sample of a study of cytomegalovirus exposure and HLA in healthy donors. TCRdb keeps only in-frame clones here, not all; method: immunoSEQ multiplex PCR. The sample lists about 170,000 clones, roughly 80% seen once, with 0.75% to 0.9% in the top ten. The sequencing sample was made of PBMCs. Receptor source: a woman younger than 35 in good health and CMV-seronegative. CDR3s include the opening cysteine and the closing phenylalanine or tryptophan. Each record gives: J gene, D gene, clone size, V gene, CDR3 DNA, CDR3 protein. D genes are given only for firm matches. Size values are once, few and many counts, or a class for expanded clones, and some rows have none.

TRBJ1-5	NA	NA	TRBV7-2	TGTGCCAGCAGCTTAGCGCGCAGCAATCAGCCCCAGCATTTT	CASSLARSNQPQHF
TRBJ1-1	NA	NA	TRBV14	TGTGCCAGCAGCCAAGACCGGGGGACGGGAGCTTTCTTT	CASSQDRGTGAFF
TRBJ2-3	TRBD2	NA	TRBV4-2	TGTGCCAGCAGCCCCAGACTAGCGGGAAACACAGATACGCAGTATTTT	CASSPRLAGNTDTQYF
TRBJ1-4	TRBD1	NA	TRBV27	TGTGCCAGCAGGACAGGGGGCTGGGCTAATGAAAAACTGTTTTTT	CASRTGGWANEKLFF
TRBJ1-6	TRBD1	few	TRBV27	TGTGCCAGCAGTTACCGCCCCGGGACAGAAGATTCACCCCTCCACTTT	CASSYRPGTEDSPLHF
TRBJ2-6	NA	few	TRBV5-4	TGTGCCAGCAGCTTGCGAGGTGCTGGGGCCAACGTCCTGACTTTC	CASSLRGAGANVLTF
TRBJ1-1	NA	NA	TRBV11-1	TGTGCCAGCAGCTTCTCTAGGGGGTTTACGAACACTGAAGCTTTCTTT	CASSFSRGFTNTEAFF
TRBJ2-7	TRBD2	few	TRBV5-6	TGTGCCAGCAGCTTTCGTCTAGCGGGAGCCCACGAGCAGTACTTC	CASSFRLAGAHEQYF
TRBJ1-1	NA	NA	TRBV7-2	TGTGCCAGCAGCTTAGGTAGAGGAGCTTTCTTT	CASSLGRGAFF
TRBJ1-1	NA	NA	TRBV28	TGTGCCAGCAGCATTGCTCAAGGCAGGGTTGAATTGAACACTGAAGCTTTCTTT	CASSIAQGRVELNTEAFF
TRBJ1-4	NA	NA	TRBV19	TGTGCCAGTAGTACCCAGGGGTTTAATGAAAAACTGTTTTTT	CASSTQGFNEKLFF
TRBJ2-7	TRBD2	NA	TRBV4-1	TGCGCCAGCAGCCCAAGCCCCGCGGGGGGCTACGAGCAGTACTTC	CASSPSPAGGYEQYF
TRBJ1-1	NA	few	TRBV7-9	TGTGCCAACAGTTTCGTGGGCATGAACACTGAAGCTTTCTTT	CANSFVGMNTEAFF
TRBJ1-1	NA	NA	TRBV4-2	TGTGCCAGCAGCCAAGAGCGGGGGGTGGGCACTGAAGCTTTCTTT	CASSQERGVGTEAFF
TRBJ2-1	NA	NA	TRBV27	TGTGCCAGCCGGAGGGGAACTAAACCCTACAATGAGCAGTTCTTC	CASRRGTKPYNEQFF
TRBJ2-1	TRBD1	NA	TRBV7-2	TGTGCCAGCAGCGCGGGACAGGGACACTACAATGAGCAGTTCTTC	CASSAGQGHYNEQFF
TRBJ2-3	TRBD2	few	TRBV5-1	TGCGCCAGCAGCTTGGGCGGCGGGACTAACACAGATACGCAGTATTTT	CASSLGGGTNTDTQYF
TRBJ2-7	TRBD2	NA	TRBV5-1	TGCGCCAGCAGATCACTAGCGGGAGGGCCCAACGAGCAGTACTTC	CASRSLAGGPNEQYF
TRBJ2-7	NA	few	TRBV7-2	TGTGCCAGCAGCTTGGGGCCATTAATTCAGCAGTACTTC	CASSLGPLIQQYF
TRBJ2-3	NA	NA	TRBV5-6	TGTGCCAGCAGCCCGGGGGGCCGGATCAGCACAGATACGCAGTATTTT	CASSPGGRISTDTQYF
TRBJ2-7	TRBD2	NA	TRBV9	TGTGCCAGCAGCATAGGGCTAGCGGGGAAAAGATACGAGCAGTACTTC	CASSIGLAGKRYEQYF
TRBJ2-1	NA	NA	TRBV7-2	TGTGCCAGCAGCTTAGCGGGACTCAACAATGAGCAGTTCTTC	CASSLAGLNNEQFF
TRBJ2-7	NA	NA	TRBV7-2	TGTGCCAGCAGCCCCCAGGGGAGAGGGGCCTACGAGCAGTACTTC	CASSPQGRGAYEQYF
TRBJ1-5	NA	NA	TRBV21-1	TGTGCCAGCAGCAAAGCAAAGTACAGTCCCTTTGCTCAGCCCCAGCATTTT	CASSKAKYSPFAQPQHF
TRBJ2-5	TRBD2	NA	TRBV10-2	TGCGCCAGCCTGGAGGCGGGAGGATGGGAGACCCAGTACTTC	CASLEAGGWETQYF
TRBJ1-2	NA	NA	TRBV5-6	TGTGCCAGCAGCCTAAACCAGGGTAACTATGGCTACACCTTC	CASSLNQGNYGYTF
TRBJ2-1	TRBD2	NA	TRBV4-1	TGCGCCAGCAGCCAATATACGGGACTAGCGGAGCCCGGTGAGCAGTTCTTC	CASSQYTGLAEPGEQFF
TRBJ2-7	TRBD2	NA	TRBV6-5	TGTGCCAGCAGTTACTCGGGACTAGCCGAATACGAGCAGTACTTC	CASSYSGLAEYEQYF
TRBJ2-7	TRBD2	NA	TRBV5-4	TGTGCCAGCAGCGCCCGTCGGGCGGGAGGGCCGACCTACGAGCAGTACTTC	CASSARRAGGPTYEQYF
TRBJ1-3	TRBD1	NA	TRBV6-5	TGTGCCAGCAGTTTAGGGACAGGGGGCTTGGACACCATATATTTT	CASSLGTGGLDTIYF
TRBJ2-7	NA	NA	TRBV30	TGTGCCTGGAGTGTACAGGCCTTAAACGTTTTTCTGAGCTCCTACGAGCAGTACTTC	CAWSVQALNVFLSSYEQYF
TRBJ1-4	NA	NA	TRBV5-4	TGTGCCAGCAGCTTAAAAACAGGGCAGGGGGAAAAACTGTTTTTT	CASSLKTGQGEKLFF
TRBJ2-7	TRBD2	NA	TRBV19	TGTGCCAGTAGTGCCTCACTAGCGCGGGAGCAGTACTTC	CASSASLAREQYF
TRBJ2-5	NA	NA	TRBV6-5	TGTGCCAGCAGTTACTCCCCCGGGGGAGCTGAGACCCAGTACTTC	CASSYSPGGAETQYF
TRBJ2-5	TRBD2	NA	TRBV5-1	TGCGCCAGCAGTTCGGGAGGGGGGCCTGTAAATAAAGAGACCCAGTACTTC	CASSSGGGPVNKETQYF
TRBJ2-5	TRBD2	NA	TRBV18	TGTGCCAGCTCCCCCCTAGCGGGAACCCAAGAGACCCAGTACTTC	CASSPLAGTQETQYF
TRBJ1-2	NA	NA	TRBV28	TGTGCCAGCAGGGGAGACTATGGCTACACCTTC	CASRGDYGYTF
TRBJ1-5	NA	NA	TRBV28	TGTGCCAGCAGTTACGACAGTACCAATCAGCCCCAGCATTTT	CASSYDSTNQPQHF
TRBJ1-5	NA	few	TRBV18	TGTGCCAGCTCACTGGGGACAAATAGCAATCAGCCCCAGCATTTT	CASSLGTNSNQPQHF
TRBJ1-2	NA	NA	TRBV11-3	TGTGCCAGCAGCTTTTCATATACGACAAGGGGATCTCCTCCGGTCTATGGCTACACCTTC	CASSFSYTTRGSPPVYGYTF
TRBJ2-7	NA	NA	TRBV19	TGTGCCAGTAGTATGGGGCTCTCTGGGGCCTACGAGCAGTACTTC	CASSMGLSGAYEQYF
TRBJ2-5	NA	few	TRBV7-8	TGTGCCAGCGGACTGGGACAAGAGACCCAGTACTTC	CASGLGQETQYF
TRBJ1-6	NA	few	TRBV5-1	TGCGCCAGCAGCTTGGGGCACCACCATTCACCCCTCCACTTT	CASSLGHHHSPLHF
TRBJ2-5	TRBD1	once	TRBV5-6	TGTGCCAGCAGCATAGCGACAGGGGAACAGACCCAGTACTTC	CASSIATGEQTQYF
TRBJ2-1	NA	NA	TRBV11-3	TGTGCCAGCAGCTTAGGAGGAGATCTAAACAATGAGCAGTTCTTC	CASSLGGDLNNEQFF
TRBJ2-1	TRBD2	NA	TRBV5-1	TGCGCCAGCAGCCCCTTGACTAGCGGGAGTAGTGAGCAGTTCTTC	CASSPLTSGSSEQFF
TRBJ2-5	TRBD2	NA	TRBV2	TGTGCCAGCAGTGGGGAACTAGCGGGAGTAGAGACCCAGTACTTC	CASSGELAGVETQYF
TRBJ1-1	NA	NA	TRBV27	TGTGCCAGCAGTTCCGTTGGCCAAGGAGGAACTGAAGCTTTCTTT	CASSSVGQGGTEAFF
TRBJ1-5	NA	NA	TRBV5-6	TGTGCCAGCAGCTCGGCTTCGGCGGGGCCCCAGCATTTT	CASSSASAGPQHF